These 10 T cell receptor beta chains share one sample of origin, sequenced in a study of blood T cell repertoires in COVID-19. TCRdb's table, derived via immunoSEQ multiplex PCR, lists solely in-frame clones and lacks some. The sample carries some 140,000 clones, around 80% recorded once. Specimen: peripheral blood. The receptors stem from a man aged 55 to 70 who had recovered from COVID-19.

This chain links TRBV6-6 with TRBJ2-7, with TRBD2 matching 13 bases. The V gene end was trimmed by 8 bases and the J gene end by 0 bases; junction bases not matched to a gene: 4. Germline CDR1 reads MNHNY; CDR2 reads SVGAGI (reference sequence). The CDR3 extends over 15 amino acids. In DNA form, the CDR3 reads TGTGCCAGCCTACTAGCGGGGGGGTACTCCTACGAGCAGTACTTC. This sequence encodes CASLLAGGYSYEQYF.

This clone appeared many times. The CDR3 protein is CASSTTSGGLHEQYF. The CDR3, as DNA: TGTGCCAGCAGTACGACTAGCGGGGGGTTGCACGAGCAGTACTTC. The chain employs TRBV28 and TRBJ2-7; the match to TRBD2 covers 13 bases. This CDR3 has 15 residues. Germline V CDR1 and CDR2: MDHEN, SYDVKM. V shed 5 bases and J 5 bases; nucleotides not matched to a gene: 6.

This clone has a single count. The chain links TRBV3-1 (or the pseudogene TRBV3-2) to TRBJ2-2; D gene ambiguous. V was cut by 1 base and J by 7 bases, with 4 bases left in between. This CDR3 contains 12 residues. The V gene's germline CDR1 is LGHDT and CDR2 YNNKEL (reference sequence). The DNA of the CDR3 is TGTGCCAGCAGCCAAGGAGGCGGGGAGCTGTTTTTT. Its protein is CASSQGGGELFF.

The chain uses TRBV6-5 and TRBJ2-7; D is perhaps TRBD2 (6 bases). CDR1 and CDR2 (germline): MNHEY, SVGAGI. The CDR3 extends over 14 amino acids. The V and J ends lost 7 bases and 3 bases respectively, with 16 bases between them. The CDR3 here is CASTSTGDLYEQYF. The CDR3 DNA sequence: TGTGCCAGCACATCGACGGGAGACCTCTACGAGCAGTACTTC.

V is TRBV25-1 and J is TRBJ1-2; no firm D call. Germline V gene sequence: CDR1 MGHDK, CDR2 SYGVNS. The CDR3 consists of 12 residues. Trimming removed 6 bases at V and 7 bases at J, with 12 bases between. The CDR3 loop reads CASSPDRGGYTF. In DNA, the CDR3 is TGTGCCAGCAGCCCCGATAGAGGTGGCTACACCTTC.

The J gene is TRBJ2-1, the V gene TRBV6-4; 9 nucleotides line up with TRBD1. The CDR3 loop spans 17 amino acids. V was pared by 3 bases and J by 4 bases, with 10 bases of the junction left unmatched. The germline V gene encodes CDR1 MRHNA and CDR2 SNTAGT. The CDR3 is CASSEDFGTGSYNEQFF. CDR3 DNA: TGTGCCAGCAGTGAAGATTTTGGGACAGGGTCGTACAATGAGCAGTTCTTC.

V is TRBV5-1 and J is TRBJ1-1; maybe TRBD1 (5 bases). Per the germline V gene, CDR1 is SGHRS and CDR2 is YFSETQ. The ends were cut back, 5 bases at V and 0 bases at J, with 8 bases in the middle. This CDR3 is built from 13 residues. CDR3: CASREGLNTEAFF. For the CDR3, the DNA is TGCGCCAGCAGGGAGGGGTTGAACACTGAAGCTTTCTTT. Complete variable domain (other parts from reference TRBV5-1 and TRBJ1-1): KAGVTQTPRYLIKTRGQQVTLSCSPISGHRSVSWYQQTPGQGLQFLFEYFSETQRNKGNFPGRFSGRQFSNSRSEMNVSTLELGDSALYLCASREGLNTEAFFGQGTRLTVV.

This clone was counted between two and nine times. The chain carries TRBV7-3 and TRBJ2-7; D is perhaps TRBD2 (6 bases). The CDR3 is made up of 13 amino acids. Trimming stripped 5 bases from V and 6 bases from J, with 14 bases between. Germline-derived CDR1 and CDR2 are SGHTA and FQGTGA. This chain's CDR3 is CASSAGPMGEQYF. The CDR3 DNA reads as TGTGCCAGCAGCGCGGGACCGATGGGCGAGCAGTACTTC.

The V call is TRBV14, the J call TRBJ2-3; 7 bases align to TRBD2. This CDR3 region has 16 residues. CDR1 is SGHDN, CDR2 FVKESK, per germline. V shed 5 bases, J shed 0 bases, and the junction held 8 bases outside the gene matches. The CDR3 DNA follows: TGTGCCAGCAGCTTACTAGCGAGGAGTAGCACAGATACGCAGTATTTT. It specifies CASSLLARSSTDTQYF.

V gene TRBV24-1 combines with J gene TRBJ2-1; 8 bases are shared with TRBD2. Per germline, CDR1 KGHDR and CDR2 SFDVKD. J lost 6 bases, V lost 2 bases, and 5 bases had no gene match. CDR3 length equals 15 residues. The CDR3 sequence: CATSDYAGGSNEQFF. Here the CDR3 DNA reads TGTGCCACCAGTGATTACGCGGGAGGAAGCAATGAGCAGTTCTTC.